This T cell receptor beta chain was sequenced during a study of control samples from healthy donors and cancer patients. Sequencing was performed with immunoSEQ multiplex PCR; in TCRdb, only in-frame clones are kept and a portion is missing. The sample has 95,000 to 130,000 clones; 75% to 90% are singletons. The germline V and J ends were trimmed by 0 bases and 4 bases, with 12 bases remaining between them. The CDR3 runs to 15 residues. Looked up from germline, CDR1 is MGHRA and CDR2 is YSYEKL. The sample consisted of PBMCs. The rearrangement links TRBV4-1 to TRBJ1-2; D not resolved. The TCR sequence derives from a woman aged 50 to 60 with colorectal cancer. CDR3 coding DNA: TGCGCCAGCAGCCAAGATTCAACAGCTAGCTATGGCTACACCTTC. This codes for CASSQDSTASYGYTF.